These 6 T cell receptor beta chains originate from one sample sequenced in a study of OX40 agonist ivuxolimab in advanced cancers. Assay used: immunoSEQ multiplex PCR; TCRdb lists only in-frame clones, some missing. The sample includes roughly 72,000 clones, approximately 84% of them seen just once. Sequences were derived from CD4+ or CD8+ T cells sorted from blood, sampled in a trial of the OX40 agonist ivuxolimab. These receptors all come from an adult with an advanced solid tumor such as melanoma, head and neck, liver or kidney cancer.

The chain couples TRBV18 to TRBJ2-3; weak D call: TRBD1 (6 bases). Germline V lookup: CDR1 KGHSH, CDR2 LQKENI. V lost 3 bases, J lost 0 bases, and 13 bases lay in between. The CDR3 extends over 16 amino acids. CDR3 DNA: TGTGCCAGCTCACCCCGACAGGACACTAGCACAGATACGCAGTATTTT. It is translated as CASSPRQDTSTDTQYF.

This chain connects TRBV10-3 to TRBJ1-5; D gene unclear. Germline values: CDR1 ENHRY, CDR2 SYGVKD. V was pared by 4 bases and J by 1 base, with 2 bases between. The CDR3 extends over 12 amino acids. The CDR3 protein is CAISASNQPQHF. The CDR3 nucleotides read TGTGCCATCAGTGCCAGCAATCAGCCCCAGCATTTT.

V is TRBV11-3 and J is TRBJ2-2; D might be TRBD1 or TRBD2, each matching 5 bases. In germline, CDR1 is SGHNT, CDR2 YENEEA. This CDR3 contains 16 residues. The V gene lost 5 bases and the J gene lost 3 bases, with 16 bases spanning the gap. CDR3 DNA: TGTGCCAGCAGCGGGGGTAGGGGCTCGCACACCGGGGAGCTGTTTTTT. Amino acids: CASSGGRGSHTGELFF.

The sample holds one count of this clone. The chain employs TRBV5-1 and TRBJ1-6, with 9 bases matching TRBD1. Germline trimming cut 4 bases from V and 8 bases from J; bases unmatched to any gene: 1. Germline V gives CDR1 SGHRS, CDR2 YFSETQ. The CDR3 sequence is 13 residues long. Written as DNA, the CDR3 is TGCGCCAGCAGCCGGACAGGGGATTCACCCCTCCACTTT. Its translation: CASSRTGDSPLHF.

This clone qualifies as medium-sized. The chain couples TRBV5-6 to TRBJ1-1, with D perhaps matching TRBD1 (5 bases). Germline lookup yields CDR1 SGHDT and CDR2 YYEEEE. The CDR3 length is 13 residues. V shed 4 bases and J shed 4 bases, with 11 bases lying between them. The CDR3 nucleotides are TGTGCCAGCAGCGGGGACTACATCACTGAAGCTTTCTTT. Encoded protein: CASSGDYITEAFF.

CDR3 in amino acids: CASSYASGANEKLFF. The CDR3 nucleotides read TGTGCCAGCAGTTACGCGAGCGGGGCTAATGAAAAACTGTTTTTT. The chain has TRBV6-5 and TRBJ1-4; no firm D call. The germline CDR1 and CDR2 sequences are MNHEY and SVGAGI. This CDR3 spans 15 amino acids. V shed 2 bases and J shed 3 bases, with 10 bases lying between them.